This T cell receptor beta chain derives from a study of blood T cell repertoires in COVID-19. About the research overall: Samples representing acute and convalescent COVID-19 were sourced from the United States, Italy and Spain.

The authors' processing: Scientists estimated how many nucleated cells there were by amplifying reference gene primers. Data came from immunoSEQ multiplex PCR; TCRdb stores just in-frame clones and leaves some out. The DNA was the basis for D and trimming; V, J and clone size are from that table. The sample lists under 350,000 clones, roughly 89% seen once, with about 4.6% in the top ten. Trimming cost V 4 bases and J 4 bases, with 14 bases left between them. This CDR3 comprises 15 residues. Germline lookup yields CDR1 GTSNPN and CDR2 SVGIG (reference sequence). Material: peripheral blood. The sequence was obtained from a man between 35 and 55 years old with acute or convalescent COVID-19. The gene calls are TRBV30 and TRBJ1-6; D is ambiguous. CDR3 DNA: TGTGCCTGGAACCTCCCCACGGGGTATAATTCACCCCTCCACTTT. It specifies CAWNLPTGYNSPLHF. Full variable domain (missing parts from reference TRBV30 and TRBJ1-6): SQTIHQWPATLVQPVGSPLSLECTVEGTSNPNLYWYRQAAGRGLQLLFYSVGIGQISSEVPQNLSASRPQDRQFILSSKKLLLSDSGFYLCAWNLPTGYNSPLHFGNGTRLTVT.